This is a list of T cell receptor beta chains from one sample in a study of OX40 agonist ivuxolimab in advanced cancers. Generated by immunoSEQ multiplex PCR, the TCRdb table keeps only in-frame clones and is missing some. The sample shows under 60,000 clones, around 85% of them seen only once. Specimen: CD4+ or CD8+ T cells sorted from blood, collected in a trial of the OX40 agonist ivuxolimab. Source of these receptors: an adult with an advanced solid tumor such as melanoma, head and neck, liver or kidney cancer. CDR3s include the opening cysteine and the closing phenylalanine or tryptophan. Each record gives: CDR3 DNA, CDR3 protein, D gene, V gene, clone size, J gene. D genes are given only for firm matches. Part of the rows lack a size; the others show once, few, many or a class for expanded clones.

cdr3_nt: TGTGCCAGCAGCCCCCAGGAGGGTCCAGGGAATGAGCAGTTCTTC
cdr3_aa: CASSPQEGPGNEQFF
d_call: .
v_call: TRBV7-9
clone_size: .
j_call: TRBJ2-1

cdr3_nt: TGTGCCAGCAGCCCTCGGGTCGGGCAGGGCACAGATACGCAGTATTTT
cdr3_aa: CASSPRVGQGTDTQYF
d_call: .
v_call: TRBV5-4
clone_size: .
j_call: TRBJ2-3

cdr3_nt: TGCGCCAGCAGCCTCGGGACAGCCTCTAACTATGGCTACACCTTC
cdr3_aa: CASSLGTASNYGYTF
d_call: TRBD1
v_call: TRBV5-1
clone_size: few
j_call: TRBJ1-2

cdr3_nt: TGTGCCAGCAGCTTAGGTTATGGGGGAAATGGCTACACCTTC
cdr3_aa: CASSLGYGGNGYTF
d_call: .
v_call: TRBV7-9
clone_size: once
j_call: TRBJ1-2

cdr3_nt: TGTGCCAGCAGCTTAGTGGGGGATGAGCAGTTCTTC
cdr3_aa: CASSLVGDEQFF
d_call: .
v_call: TRBV11-2
clone_size: .
j_call: TRBJ2-1

cdr3_nt: TGTGCCAGCAGCGCCGCATACAATGAGCAGTTCTTC
cdr3_aa: CASSAAYNEQFF
d_call: .
v_call: TRBV9
clone_size: .
j_call: TRBJ2-1

cdr3_nt: TGCAGCGTTGAATGGACTAGCGGTGCAGAGCAGTTCTTC
cdr3_aa: CSVEWTSGAEQFF
d_call: TRBD2
v_call: TRBV29-1
clone_size: .
j_call: TRBJ2-1

cdr3_nt: TGTGCCAGCAGCTTGATCCGAGCGGGGGGAATCTCCTACGAGCAGTACTTC
cdr3_aa: CASSLIRAGGISYEQYF
d_call: TRBD2
v_call: TRBV11-1
clone_size: .
j_call: TRBJ2-7

cdr3_nt: TGTGCCAGCAGCTCACCTACCCTAGCGGGAGGTTACAATGAGCAGTTCTTC
cdr3_aa: CASSSPTLAGGYNEQFF
d_call: TRBD2
v_call: TRBV7-9
clone_size: .
j_call: TRBJ2-1

cdr3_nt: TGTGCCAGCAGCCTGGGGACGCGCTATGGCTACACCTTC
cdr3_aa: CASSLGTRYGYTF
d_call: .
v_call: TRBV7-9
clone_size: few
j_call: TRBJ1-2

cdr3_nt: TGCGCCAGCAGCGAGGGCTTGAACACTGAAGCTTTCTTT
cdr3_aa: CASSEGLNTEAFF
d_call: .
v_call: TRBV10-1
clone_size: .
j_call: TRBJ1-1

cdr3_nt: TGTGCCAGCAGTGTTAATTATCAGCCCCAGCATTTT
cdr3_aa: CASSVNYQPQHF
d_call: .
v_call: TRBV6-1
clone_size: few
j_call: TRBJ1-5

cdr3_nt: TGTGCCAGCGAGGAACTCCCGAACACTGAAGCTTTCTTT
cdr3_aa: CASEELPNTEAFF
d_call: .
v_call: TRBV4-2
clone_size: .
j_call: TRBJ1-1

cdr3_nt: TGTGCCAGCAGCCCACGGACAGCGAACACTGAAGCTTTCTTT
cdr3_aa: CASSPRTANTEAFF
d_call: .
v_call: TRBV9
clone_size: .
j_call: TRBJ1-1

cdr3_nt: TGTGCCAGTAGTCCCCGGACAGGAGCTGGAAACACCATATATTTT
cdr3_aa: CASSPRTGAGNTIYF
d_call: TRBD1
v_call: TRBV19
clone_size: .
j_call: TRBJ1-3

cdr3_nt: TGTGCCAGCAGCTTACCCTATGGGGAGAGGTCCTACGAGCAGTACTTC
cdr3_aa: CASSLPYGERSYEQYF
d_call: .
v_call: TRBV11-3
clone_size: once
j_call: TRBJ2-7

cdr3_nt: TGTGCTACCGGGTGGGGAGCACAAGAGACCCAGTACTTC
cdr3_aa: CATGWGAQETQYF
d_call: .
v_call: TRBV28
clone_size: .
j_call: TRBJ2-5

cdr3_nt: TGCGCCAGCAGCCAAGAGGTTGCCGGGGGAGGAAACACCATATATTTT
cdr3_aa: CASSQEVAGGGNTIYF
d_call: .
v_call: TRBV4-3
clone_size: .
j_call: TRBJ1-3

cdr3_nt: TGTGCCAGCAGCCCGACAGGGGACTTCACAGATACGCAGTATTTT
cdr3_aa: CASSPTGDFTDTQYF
d_call: TRBD1
v_call: TRBV7-9
clone_size: .
j_call: TRBJ2-3

cdr3_nt: TGTGCCAGTAGTATCGAAGGGATCCGTCAGCCCCAGCATTTT
cdr3_aa: CASSIEGIRQPQHF
d_call: .
v_call: TRBV19
clone_size: .
j_call: TRBJ1-5

cdr3_nt: TGCGCCAGCAGCCCGGGCTTTGGGGGGAGCACAGATACGCAGTATTTT
cdr3_aa: CASSPGFGGSTDTQYF
d_call: .
v_call: TRBV4-3
clone_size: .
j_call: TRBJ2-3

cdr3_nt: TGTGCCAGCAGTTTGAAGCGGGGGGGCCTGTTCTTC
cdr3_aa: CASSLKRGGLFF
d_call: TRBD2
v_call: TRBV27
clone_size: .
j_call: TRBJ2-1

cdr3_nt: TGTGCCAGCAGTGAACCCCGACAGTTCTACAATAGCAATCAGCCCCAGCATTTT
cdr3_aa: CASSEPRQFYNSNQPQHF
d_call: .
v_call: TRBV2
clone_size: .
j_call: TRBJ1-5

cdr3_nt: TGCGCCAGCAGTGGGGGGAGGGATGAGCAGTTCTTC
cdr3_aa: CASSGGRDEQFF
d_call: TRBD2
v_call: TRBV10-2
clone_size: .
j_call: TRBJ2-1

cdr3_nt: TGTGCCAGCAGCCAAAGGGGACAGGGCGGCGACGAGCAGTACTTC
cdr3_aa: CASSQRGQGGDEQYF
d_call: TRBD1
v_call: TRBV6-5
clone_size: .
j_call: TRBJ2-7

cdr3_nt: TGTGCCAGCAGCGGGAGAGACTCCGTGGACACCGGGGAGCTGTTTTTT
cdr3_aa: CASSGRDSVDTGELFF
d_call: .
v_call: TRBV5-6
clone_size: .
j_call: TRBJ2-2

cdr3_nt: TGTGCCAGTAGTATAGCAGGCCACTACGAGCAGTACTTC
cdr3_aa: CASSIAGHYEQYF
d_call: .
v_call: TRBV19
clone_size: .
j_call: TRBJ2-7

cdr3_nt: TGCGCCAGCAGCCAAGTAAACCTAGTCTCCTACAATGAGCAGTTCTTC
cdr3_aa: CASSQVNLVSYNEQFF
d_call: .
v_call: TRBV4-1
clone_size: .
j_call: TRBJ2-1

cdr3_nt: TGCGCCAGCAGCTTGACCCGGGGAGACTATGGCTACACCTTC
cdr3_aa: CASSLTRGDYGYTF
d_call: .
v_call: TRBV5-1
clone_size: once
j_call: TRBJ1-2

cdr3_nt: TGTGCCAGCAGAAGGGACAGTTTCTCCGAGACCCAGTACTTC
cdr3_aa: CASRRDSFSETQYF
d_call: TRBD1
v_call: TRBV7-2
clone_size: .
j_call: TRBJ2-5

cdr3_nt: TGCGCCAGCAGCCCTGCTGGCCCGTTAGATACGCAGTATTTT
cdr3_aa: CASSPAGPLDTQYF
d_call: .
v_call: TRBV5-1
clone_size: .
j_call: TRBJ2-3

cdr3_nt: TGTGCCAGCAGCTTAGCCTGGGGGGACCTCTCCTACGAGCAGTACTTC
cdr3_aa: CASSLAWGDLSYEQYF
d_call: .
v_call: TRBV7-2
clone_size: .
j_call: TRBJ2-7

cdr3_nt: TGTGCCAGCAGCGTAGTGGGGGGGGAGACCCAGTACTTC
cdr3_aa: CASSVVGGETQYF
d_call: TRBD2
v_call: TRBV9
clone_size: .
j_call: TRBJ2-5

cdr3_nt: TGTGCCTGGAGGGGACTAGCGCCCAATGAGCAGTTCTTC
cdr3_aa: CAWRGLAPNEQFF
d_call: TRBD2
v_call: TRBV30
clone_size: .
j_call: TRBJ2-1

cdr3_nt: TGTGCCAGCAGTTTATTCCCAGATACGCAGTATTTT
cdr3_aa: CASSLFPDTQYF
d_call: .
v_call: TRBV27
clone_size: .
j_call: TRBJ2-3

cdr3_nt: TGTGCCAGCAGCTTAGCCCACAGGGGGACAACTAATGAAAAACTGTTTTTT
cdr3_aa: CASSLAHRGTTNEKLFF
d_call: TRBD1
v_call: TRBV7-6
clone_size: .
j_call: TRBJ1-4

cdr3_nt: TGTGCCAGCAGCTCCCCCCGGACAGAGAACACCGGGGAGCTGTTTTTT
cdr3_aa: CASSSPRTENTGELFF
d_call: .
v_call: TRBV7-9
clone_size: .
j_call: TRBJ2-2

cdr3_nt: TGTGCCAGCAGTTTGACGGGACAGGGGTCCTACGAGCAGTACTTC
cdr3_aa: CASSLTGQGSYEQYF
d_call: TRBD1
v_call: TRBV28
clone_size: .
j_call: TRBJ2-7

cdr3_nt: TGTGCCAGCAGCCCACCGGGACGTACGAACACCGGGGAGCTGTTTTTT
cdr3_aa: CASSPPGRTNTGELFF
d_call: .
v_call: TRBV4-2
clone_size: .
j_call: TRBJ2-2

cdr3_nt: TGTGCCAGCAGTGAGGACGACAGCTACCATCAGCCCCAGCATTTT
cdr3_aa: CASSEDDSYHQPQHF
d_call: .
v_call: TRBV6-1
clone_size: .
j_call: TRBJ1-5

cdr3_nt: TGTGCCAGCACCTTACCGTCCGGGACAGGCAATGAGCAGTTCTTC
cdr3_aa: CASTLPSGTGNEQFF
d_call: TRBD1
v_call: TRBV6-1
clone_size: .
j_call: TRBJ2-1

cdr3_nt: TGCGCCAGCAAAGTAAGCGGGGGTGTATTCACAGATACGCAGTATTTT
cdr3_aa: CASKVSGGVFTDTQYF
d_call: TRBD2
v_call: TRBV5-1
clone_size: .
j_call: TRBJ2-3

cdr3_nt: TGTGCCAGCAGCTTAGGGGGTCCAGGTCTCTACGAGCAGTACTTC
cdr3_aa: CASSLGGPGLYEQYF
d_call: .
v_call: TRBV7-2
clone_size: .
j_call: TRBJ2-7

cdr3_nt: TGTGCCAGCAGCTTAGATTACAGCGGGGTAACCACAGATACGCAGTATTTT
cdr3_aa: CASSLDYSGVTTDTQYF
d_call: TRBD2
v_call: TRBV11-2
clone_size: .
j_call: TRBJ2-3

cdr3_nt: TGTGCCAGCAGCCAGCGGGAGGGCCAGCTCGAGCAGTACTTC
cdr3_aa: CASSQREGQLEQYF
d_call: TRBD2
v_call: TRBV7-2
clone_size: .
j_call: TRBJ2-7

cdr3_nt: TGTGCCAGCAGCTTGGCAGGGTCAAACTATGGCTACACCTTC
cdr3_aa: CASSLAGSNYGYTF
d_call: .
v_call: TRBV11-2
clone_size: .
j_call: TRBJ1-2